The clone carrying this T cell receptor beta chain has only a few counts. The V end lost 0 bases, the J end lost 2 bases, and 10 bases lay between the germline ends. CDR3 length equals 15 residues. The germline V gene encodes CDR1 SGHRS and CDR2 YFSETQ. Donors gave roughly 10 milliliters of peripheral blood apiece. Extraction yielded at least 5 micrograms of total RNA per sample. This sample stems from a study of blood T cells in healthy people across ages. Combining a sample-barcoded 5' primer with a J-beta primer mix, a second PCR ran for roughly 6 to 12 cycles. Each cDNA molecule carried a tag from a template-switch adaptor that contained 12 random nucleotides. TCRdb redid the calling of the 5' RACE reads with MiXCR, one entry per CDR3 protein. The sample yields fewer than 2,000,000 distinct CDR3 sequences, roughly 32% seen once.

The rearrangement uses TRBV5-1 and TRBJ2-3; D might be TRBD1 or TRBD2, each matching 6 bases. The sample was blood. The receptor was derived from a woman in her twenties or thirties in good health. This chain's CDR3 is CASSLVGGLTDTQYF. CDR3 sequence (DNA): TGCGCCAGCAGCTTGGTTGGGGGGCTCACAGATACGCAGTATTTT.